A single sample is the source of the 28 T cell receptor beta chains below, sequenced in a study of cytomegalovirus exposure and HLA in healthy donors (dated by TCRdb to about 2017). Library method: the immunoSEQ multiplex PCR assay. For the multiplex PCR, a mixture combining 60 forward primers for TCR Vbeta segments and 13 reverse primers for TCR Jbeta segments was used. TCRdb holds this immuneACCESS table with in-frame rearrangements only. Some clones are missing; in checked studies, unresolved V genes explain under half, and the rest has no known cause. Present in this sample are more than 85,000 clones, 55% to 75% of which were seen just once. Around 16% of the sample is taken by the ten largest. Sample: PBMCs. The receptor source for this set is a woman aged 50 to 65 in good health and CMV-seropositive.

The rearrangement links TRBV29-1 to TRBJ2-7; 8 bases line up with TRBD2. Germline CDR1 SQVTM, CDR2 ANQGSEA. Trimming took 3 bases from V and 4 from J; bases not matched to a gene: 5. The CDR3 length is 13 residues. The CDR3 bases are TGCAGCGTTGATCTCGCGGGAGGATACGAGCAGTACTTC. It yields the protein CSVDLAGGYEQYF.

The genes are TRBV4-2 and TRBJ1-5; maybe TRBD1 (6 bases). Germline values: CDR1 LGHNA, CDR2 YNFKEQ. The CDR3 has 14 amino acids. V was cut by 0 bases and J by 4 bases, with 7 bases left in between. This CDR3 is CASSQDRGNQPQHF. DNA for the CDR3: TGTGCCAGCAGCCAAGACAGGGGAAATCAGCCCCAGCATTTT.

The J gene is TRBJ2-7, the V gene TRBV27; 10 bases agree with TRBD2. The CDR3 runs 14 residues. J was trimmed by 6 bases and V by 3 bases; bases with no gene match: 5. The germline gives CDR1 MNHEY, CDR2 SMNVEV (reference sequence). Here the CDR3 reads CASSLVAGGSEQYF. CDR3 DNA sequence: TGTGCCAGCAGTTTGGTAGCGGGAGGCTCCGAGCAGTACTTC.

The J gene is TRBJ2-7, the V gene TRBV7-9; unclear D gene. The CDR3 has 13 residues. CDR1 and CDR2 from the germline V gene are SEHNR and FQNEAQ (reference sequence). V gave up 4 bases and J gave up 3 bases, with 10 bases separating them. The CDR3 here is CASSSTEDYEQYF. The CDR3 DNA reads TGTGCCAGCAGCTCAACAGAAGACTACGAGCAGTACTTC.

The chain has TRBV7-9 and TRBJ2-3, with 14 bases fitting TRBD2. Germline V gene data show CDR1 as SEHNR and CDR2 as FQNEAQ (reference sequence). The CDR3 is 15 residues long. With V trimmed by 5 bases and J by 4 bases, 2 bases remained unmatched. The CDR3 DNA is TGTGCCAGCAGCCGGGGACTAGCGGGAGCAGATACGCAGTATTTT. Its protein product is CASSRGLAGADTQYF.

This clone appeared a few times. The chain couples TRBV5-1 to TRBJ1-2; the D gene is possibly TRBD1 (6 bases). The CDR3 runs 13 residues. CDR1 is SGHRS and CDR2 is YFSETQ in the germline V gene. The ends were cut back, 4 bases at V and 2 bases at J, with 9 bases in the middle. CDR3 protein: CASSAQGNYGYTF. CDR3 sequence (DNA): TGCGCCAGCAGCGCACAGGGAAACTATGGCTACACCTTC.

This rearrangement joins TRBV18 to TRBJ2-7; tentative D call: TRBD1 (6 bases). V dropped 2 bases and J dropped 12 bases, with 20 bases sitting between them. Germline V lookup: CDR1 KGHSH, CDR2 LQKENI. This CDR3 region has 14 residues. Here the CDR3 DNA reads TGTGCCAGCTCACCATCGGGTTTATCGACAGGCCCGTACTTC. Encoded protein: CASSPSGLSTGPYF.

Of note for this clone: The identical CDR3 is also encoded by other nucleotide sequences in the sample. CDR3 sequence reads: CASNFGGASYGYTF. CDR3 DNA sequence: TGTGCCAGCAACTTCGGTGGCGCTAGCTATGGCTACACCTTC. This rearrangement joins TRBV6-1 to TRBJ1-2, with D hard to call. V lost 7 bases and J lost 4, with 16 bases in between. This CDR3 spans 14 amino acids. Per the germline V gene, CDR1 is MNHNS and CDR2 is SASEGT.

For this clone: Sequence at one end of the junction differs from germline and may be a read error. The chain combines TRBV5-8 with TRBJ2-2, with 10 bases matching TRBD2. This CDR3 has 14 residues. The germline V gene has CDR1 SGHTS and CDR2 YDEGEE. CDR3 protein: CATSGRVDTGELFF. The CDR3 coding sequence is TGTGCCACCAGCGGGAGGGTGGACACCGGGGAGCTGTTTTTT.

The rearrangement links TRBV28 to TRBJ1-5; TRBD1 might be the D (5 bases). The germline gives CDR1 MDHEN, CDR2 SYDVKM. V was cut by 3 bases and J by 9 bases, with 15 bases left in between. The CDR3 contains 14 residues. Written as DNA, the CDR3 is TGTGCCAGCAGTTTGTCTCTCCTAGGGGCGCCCCAGCATTTT. This encodes CASSLSLLGAPQHF.

The chain carries TRBV5-1 and TRBJ2-7, with 7 bases matching TRBD2. The J segment lost 6 bases and the V segment lost 4 bases, leaving 16 bases of the junction unmatched. CDR1 and CDR2 from the germline V gene are SGHRS and YFSETQ. The CDR3 is made up of 16 amino acids. CDR3 region: CASSVGGRARGAEQYF. As DNA, the CDR3 is TGCGCCAGCAGCGTGGGGGGGAGGGCTCGCGGGGCCGAGCAGTACTTC. The whole variable domain, remainder taken from reference TRBV5-1 and TRBJ2-7, is KAGVTQTPRYLIKTRGQQVTLSCSPISGHRSVSWYQQTPGQGLQFLFEYFSETQRNKGNFPGRFSGRQFSNSRSEMNVSTLELGDSALYLCASSVGGRARGAEQYFGPGTRLTVT.

The rearrangement links TRBV25-1 to TRBJ2-5; TRBD2 might be the D (5 bases). Trimming stripped 6 bases from V and 4 bases from J, with 12 bases between. Germline assignment: CDR1 MGHDK and CDR2 SYGVNS. The CDR3 is made up of 13 amino acids. DNA of the CDR3: TGTGCCAGCAGAAGGCCGGGAAGAGAGACCCAGTACTTC. It yields the protein CASRRPGRETQYF.

CDR3 in amino acids: CASSGRDRGYEQYF. CDR3 nucleotides: TGTGCCAGCAGTGGGAGGGACAGGGGGTACGAGCAGTACTTC. This chain links TRBV6-6 with TRBJ2-7, with TRBD1 identical over 11 bases. The J segment lost 4 bases and the V segment lost 5 bases, leaving 4 bases of the junction unmatched. This CDR3 is 14 amino acids long. CDR1 and CDR2 (germline): MNHNY, SVGAGI (reference sequence).

This chain links TRBV5-4 with TRBJ1-2, with D perhaps matching TRBD1 (6 bases). CDR1 SGHNT and CDR2 YYREEE come from the germline V gene (reference sequence). This CDR3 contains 13 residues. Trimming took 4 bases from V and 5 from J, leaving 12 bases between them. The CDR3: CASSPNTGYGYTF. In nucleotides, the CDR3 is TGTGCCAGCAGCCCTAACACAGGGTATGGCTACACCTTC.

The chain carries TRBV5-6 and TRBJ2-1, with a possible D match to TRBD1 (5 bases). Germline CDR1 and CDR2: SGHDT and YYEEEE. Trimming left V 2 bases short and J 0 bases short, with 9 bases between. The CDR3 covers 15 residues. CDR3 in amino acids: CASSFQGSSYNEQFF. In nucleotides, the CDR3 is TGTGCCAGCAGCTTTCAGGGAAGCTCCTACAATGAGCAGTTCTTC.

This chain uses TRBV19 with TRBJ2-3; 8 nucleotides match TRBD2. The length of the CDR3 is 16 residues. From germline, CDR1 is LNHDA and CDR2 SQIVND (reference sequence). V shed 6 bases and J 6 bases; nucleotides not matched to a gene: 14. The CDR3 is CASSISTSAPRDTQYF. For the CDR3, the DNA is TGTGCCAGTAGCATTTCGACTAGCGCACCCAGGGATACGCAGTATTTT. Full variable domain (rest looked up from reference TRBV19 and TRBJ2-3): DGGITQSPKYLFRKEGQNVTLSCEQNLNHDAMYWYRQDPGQGLRLIYYSQIVNDFQKGDIAEGYSVSREKKESFPLTVTSAQKNPTAFYLCASSISTSAPRDTQYFGPGTRLTVL.

The gene calls are TRBV5-1 and TRBJ2-3; 7 bases agree with TRBD2. V was pared by 0 bases and J by 3 bases, with 7 bases of the junction left unmatched. The CDR3 contains 16 residues. CDR1 and CDR2 from the germline V gene are SGHRS and YFSETQ. The CDR3 DNA reads TGCGCCAGCAGCTTGGGCAGCGGGATAGATACAGATACGCAGTATTTT. It specifies CASSLGSGIDTDTQYF.

This chain links TRBV7-9 with TRBJ2-7; possible D gene TRBD2, 5 bases. The CDR3 covers 13 residues. Germline values: CDR1 SEHNR, CDR2 FQNEAQ (reference sequence). V lost 5 bases and J 2 bases, leaving 10 bases between the germline ends. CDR3 DNA: TGTGCCAGCAGCCCGCGGGCCACCTACGAGCAGTACTTC. It is translated as CASSPRATYEQYF.

The gene calls are TRBV5-1 and TRBJ2-3; no reliable D call. CDR1 and CDR2 (germline): SGHRS, YFSETQ. V lost 2 bases and J 0 bases, leaving 7 bases between the germline ends. The CDR3 runs to 14 residues. The CDR3 loop is CASSFAPSTDTQYF. The CDR3 DNA reads TGCGCCAGCAGCTTTGCGCCTAGCACAGATACGCAGTATTTT.

This chain connects TRBV5-1 to TRBJ2-7; D is uncertain. The CDR3 runs to 14 residues. The germline CDR1 and CDR2 sequences are SGHRS and YFSETQ. The V gene lost 0 bases and the J gene lost 2 bases, with 9 bases spanning the gap. The CDR3 loop is CASSLAGMPYEQYF. CDR3 nucleotides: TGCGCCAGCAGCTTGGCAGGCATGCCCTACGAGCAGTACTTC.

This rearrangement joins TRBV7-2 to TRBJ1-3; 10 nucleotides agree with TRBD1. Germline assignment: CDR1 SGHTA and CDR2 FQGNSA. The trim removed 5 bases at V and 1 base at J, leaving 11 bases unmatched. The CDR3 spans 18 residues. The CDR3 DNA reads as TGTGCCAGCAGCCCGCGGACGACAGGGGGCGCGTCTGGAAACACCATATATTTT. Residues: CASSPRTTGGASGNTIYF.

This chain links TRBV7-6 with TRBJ2-3, with 7 nucleotides matching TRBD2. Germline V gene lookup returns CDR1 SGHVS and CDR2 FNYEAQ. The CDR3 loop spans 15 amino acids. The junction had 6 bases not matched to a gene; V was cut back by 0 bases and J by 6 bases. The chain's CDR3 is CASSLAGGQGDTQYF. Written as DNA, the CDR3 is TGTGCCAGCAGCTTAGCGGGAGGGCAAGGGGATACGCAGTATTTT.

This clone was counted only a few times. The chain has TRBV27 and TRBJ2-2; TRBD2 might be the D (5 bases). The CDR3 has 18 amino acids. Trimming cost V 5 bases and J 0 bases, with 19 bases left between them. Germline assignment: CDR1 MNHEY and CDR2 SMNVEV (reference sequence). The DNA of the CDR3 is TGTGCCAGCAGTCGAATAGAGCGGACGGGCCCGAACACCGGGGAGCTGTTTTTT. Translated: CASSRIERTGPNTGELFF.

This chain links TRBV28 with TRBJ1-1, with 7 bases fitting TRBD1. The CDR3 runs 15 residues. Trimming took 5 bases from V and 5 from J; bases not matched to a gene: 11. Germline CDR1 is MDHEN and CDR2 is SYDVKM. The CDR3 DNA is TGTGCCAGCAGTCCGGGACAGAAGGCTGGGACTGAAGCTTTCTTT. Protein product: CASSPGQKAGTEAFF.

The CDR3 nucleotides are TGTGCCAGCAGTTACTCGACGGGAGGTACTATTGAGCAGTACTTC. Protein sequence: CASSYSTGGTIEQYF. This chain joins TRBV6-5 and TRBJ2-7; 7 bases align to TRBD2. This CDR3 region has 15 residues. J gave up 7 bases and V 0 bases, and 9 bases lay outside the gene matches. CDR1 is MNHEY, CDR2 SVGAGI, per germline.

CDR3 DNA sequence: TGTGCCAGCAGTTTATACACAGCGGGAGGCCTCGGCCAGCAGTACTTC. Amino acids: CASSLYTAGGLGQQYF. The J gene is TRBJ2-7, the V gene TRBV27, with 9 positions matching TRBD2. Trimming removed 1 base from V and 8 bases from J; junction bases left unmatched: 12. This CDR3 has 16 residues. Germline CDR1 and CDR2: MNHEY and SMNVEV (reference sequence).

This clone showed up just once. A junction boundary mismatches the germline segment, possibly from a read error. The rearrangement links TRBV7-9 to TRBJ2-7; a weak D match, TRBD1 (5 bases). CDR1 SEHNR and CDR2 FQNEAQ come from the germline V gene (reference sequence). The CDR3 is 15 residues long. Written as DNA, the CDR3 is TGTTCCAGCAGCTTTGGACATTCTCCTTCCTACGAGCAGTACTTC. This encodes CSSSFGHSPSYEQYF.

This chain joins TRBV7-7 and TRBJ2-1, with a tentative D call TRBD2 (6 bases). The germline V gene encodes CDR1 SSHAT and CDR2 FNYEAQ (reference sequence). The CDR3 runs 15 residues. V gave up 5 bases and J gave up 9 bases, with 20 bases separating them. CDR3 coding DNA: TGTGCCAGCAGCCTCGGGACGGGAGACGAGGGTGAGCAGTTCTTC. Translation gives CASSLGTGDEGEQFF.